These 30 T cell receptor beta chains were sequenced from one sample in a study of T cell responses to AZD1222 COVID-19 vaccine. Data came from immunoSEQ multiplex PCR; TCRdb stores just in-frame clones and leaves some out. The sample records about 110,000 clones, nearly 90% being singletons. This specimen was peripheral blood, taken 28 days after the second AZD1222 dose. Receptors originate from an adult who received the AZD1222 COVID-19 vaccine.

The chain couples TRBV5-1 to TRBJ2-1, with D perhaps TRBD1 or TRBD2 (5 bases each). The CDR3 contains 15 residues. V gave up 0 bases and J gave up 9 bases, with 16 bases separating them. Looked up from germline, CDR1 is SGHRS and CDR2 is YFSETQ. The CDR3 DNA reads as TGCGCCAGCAGCTTGGTGGCAGGGAGTCGCGCTGAGCAGTTCTTC. This sequence encodes CASSLVAGSRAEQFF. Drawing the rest from reference TRBV5-1 and TRBJ2-1, the complete variable domain is KAGVTQTPRYLIKTRGQQVTLSCSPISGHRSVSWYQQTPGQGLQFLFEYFSETQRNKGNFPGRFSGRQFSNSRSEMNVSTLELGDSALYLCASSLVAGSRAEQFFGPGTRLTVL.

The chain joins TRBV6-5 to TRBJ2-7; 12 nucleotides match TRBD1. V lost 5 bases, J lost 2 bases, and 4 bases stayed unmatched. CDR3 length: 15 residues. Germline CDR1 MNHEY, CDR2 SVGAGI. CDR3 loop: CASSHRDRGPYEQYF. The CDR3, as DNA: TGTGCCAGCAGTCACCGGGACAGGGGGCCCTACGAGCAGTACTTC.

The V call is TRBV5-1, the J call TRBJ2-7, with 9 bases identical to TRBD1. V shed 5 bases, J shed 5 bases, and the junction held 8 bases outside the gene matches. The CDR3 sequence is 14 residues long. Germline V lookup: CDR1 SGHRS, CDR2 YFSETQ. This chain's CDR3 is CASSSGTGYNEQYF. For the CDR3, the DNA is TGCGCCAGCAGTTCCGGGACAGGGTACAACGAGCAGTACTTC.

The chain couples TRBV15 to TRBJ1-1, with unresolved D. The CDR3 runs 13 residues. The germline CDR1 and CDR2 sequences are LNHNV and YYDKDF (reference sequence). The V end lost 4 bases, the J end lost 3 bases, and 9 bases lay between the germline ends. CDR3 coding DNA: TGTGCCACCAGCACATTTGGGTACACTGAAGCTTTCTTT. It codes for CATSTFGYTEAFF.

The chain recombines TRBV7-8 with TRBJ1-2, with 10 bases lining up with TRBD1. Germline V gene data show CDR1 as SGHVS and CDR2 as FQNEAQ. CDR3 length: 17 amino acids. V was pared by 6 bases and J by 4 bases, with 14 bases of the junction left unmatched. In DNA, the CDR3 is TGTGCCAGCAGAGAGAAGCCGGGACAGGGGATTGTCTATGGCTACACCTTC. Translation gives CASREKPGQGIVYGYTF.

The chain carries TRBV5-4 and TRBJ1-2; weak D call: TRBD1 (6 bases). This CDR3 has 16 residues. The germline V and J ends were trimmed by 0 bases and 3 bases, with 15 bases remaining between them. Germline V lookup: CDR1 SGHNT, CDR2 YYREEE (reference sequence). CDR3 protein: CASSLGSRGTYYGYTF. As DNA, the CDR3 is TGTGCCAGCAGCTTGGGATCGCGCGGGACATACTATGGCTACACCTTC.

The CDR3 loop reads CASTGGHEQFF. The CDR3 DNA follows: TGTGCCAGCACCGGGGGGCATGAGCAGTTCTTC. The V call is TRBV7-2, the J call TRBJ2-1, with D possibly matching TRBD2 (7 bases). The CDR3 totals 11 residues. The V gene's germline CDR1 is SGHTA and CDR2 FQGNSA. Trimming removed 7 bases at V and 8 bases at J, with 9 bases between.

This clone has only a few counts. This chain joins TRBV18 and TRBJ2-3, with D maybe TRBD2 (6 bases). The V gene's germline CDR1 is KGHSH and CDR2 LQKENI. This CDR3 is built from 14 residues. V was clipped by 3 bases and J by 14 bases, with 21 bases between them. CDR3 sequence reads: CASSPPATRSDWYF. The CDR3 nucleotides are TGTGCCAGCTCACCCCCAGCGACTAGGTCGGACTGGTATTTT.

In the case of this clone: One end of the junction fails to match germline, which may point to a read error. The rearrangement uses TRBV7-7 and TRBJ2-2, with D unclear. The CDR3 has 16 amino acids. Germline V gives CDR1 SSHAT, CDR2 FNYEAQ (reference sequence). This CDR3 reads CASSLLPSSNTGELFF. The CDR3 DNA sequence: TGTGCTAGCAGCTTATTGCCGAGTTCGAACACCGGGGAGCTGTTTTTT. Filled out from reference TRBV7-7 and TRBJ2-2, the complete variable domain reads GAGVSQSPRYKVTKRGQDVTLRCDPISSHATLYWYQQALGQGPEFLTYFNYEAQPDKSGLPSDRFSAERPEGSISTLTIQRTEQRDSAMYRCASSLLPSSNTGELFFGEGSRLTVL.

The chain couples TRBV3-1 (or the pseudogene TRBV3-2) to TRBJ2-5; 9 bases agree with TRBD2. In germline, CDR1 is LGHDT, CDR2 YNNKEL (reference sequence). The CDR3 sequence is 20 residues long. Losses at the gene ends were 4 bases for V and 0 bases for J; bases not matched to a gene: 18. The CDR3 is CASSLRKWRGRGSYQETQYF. CDR3 sequence (DNA): TGTGCCAGCAGCCTAAGGAAATGGCGCGGGAGGGGCTCGTACCAAGAGACCCAGTACTTC.

This clone was observed a few times. This chain connects TRBV18 to TRBJ1-4; 7 bases are a match to TRBD1. This CDR3 has 13 residues. Germline V gene data show CDR1 as KGHSH and CDR2 as LQKENI. V lost 3 bases and J lost 9; bases outside the gene matches: 4. CDR3 in amino acids: CASSPPGQQKLFF. The CDR3 DNA reads TGTGCCAGCTCACCTCCGGGACAGCAAAAACTGTTTTTT.

The gene calls are TRBV4-1 and TRBJ2-7; TRBD1 agrees at 11 bases. The CDR3 sequence is 15 residues long. CDR1 is MGHRA, CDR2 YSYEKL, per germline. V dropped 6 bases and J dropped 3; count of bases not matched to a gene: 7. CDR3 nucleotides: TGCGCCAGCAGACGAGGGGACAGGGGGAACTACGAGCAGTACTTC. Its protein product is CASRRGDRGNYEQYF.

The rearrangement uses TRBV28 and TRBJ2-5; D might be TRBD2 (5 bases). Trimming removed 3 bases from V and 5 bases from J, with 13 bases in between. Germline loops: CDR1 MDHEN, CDR2 SYDVKM. This CDR3 spans 14 amino acids. The CDR3 sequence is CASSFRAVTETQYF. The CDR3 bases are TGTGCCAGCAGTTTTCGAGCGGTAACGGAGACCCAGTACTTC.

This chain joins TRBV5-1 and TRBJ2-3, with a possible D match to TRBD2 (6 bases). This CDR3 is built from 16 residues. CDR1 and CDR2 from the germline V gene are SGHRS and YFSETQ. Trimming left V 4 bases short and J 0 bases short, with 15 bases between. CDR3 residues: CASSDSGASSTDTQYF. CDR3 sequence (DNA): TGCGCCAGCAGCGATAGCGGAGCATCTAGCACAGATACGCAGTATTTT.

The gene calls are TRBV30 and TRBJ2-7, with D perhaps assigned TRBD1 or TRBD2 (6 bases each). This CDR3 has 15 amino acids. Germline loops: CDR1 GTSNPN, CDR2 SVGIG (reference sequence). Trimming cost V 4 bases and J 0 bases, with 16 bases left between them. Here the CDR3 reads CAWNRGRADSYEQYF. The CDR3, as DNA: TGTGCCTGGAATCGGGGGCGGGCCGACTCCTACGAGCAGTACTTC.

J is TRBJ1-2 and V is TRBV7-9; D is uncertain. Trimming took 0 bases from V and 1 from J, leaving 12 bases between them. The CDR3 has 16 amino acids. Looked up from germline, CDR1 is SEHNR and CDR2 is FQNEAQ (reference sequence). The DNA for the CDR3 is TGTGCCAGCAGCTTAGCTCAGGCAGGAATTAACTATGGCTACACCTTC. It yields the protein CASSLAQAGINYGYTF.

The CDR3 DNA reads as TGTGCCAGCAGTTTATGCGCAGGTGGCTCCGAGCAGTACTTC. Translating gives CASSLCAGGSEQYF. The gene calls are TRBV27 and TRBJ2-7; D call uncertain. The CDR3 is made up of 14 amino acids. The V gene lost 1 base and the J gene lost 6 bases, with 13 bases spanning the gap. Germline CDR1 is MNHEY and CDR2 is SMNVEV (reference sequence).

This clone was seen more than once but under ten times. The DNA of the CDR3 is TGCGCCAGCAGCTTGGAGCAGGAAACTGGGGCCAACGTCCTGACTTTC. Amino acids: CASSLEQETGANVLTF. The gene calls are TRBV5-1 and TRBJ2-6; D ambiguous. The germline V gene has CDR1 SGHRS and CDR2 YFSETQ. Trimming stripped 0 bases from V and 2 bases from J, with 9 bases between. CDR3 length equals 16 residues.

This chain connects TRBV5-4 to TRBJ1-3; D is unresolved. Germline CDR1 and CDR2: SGHNT and YYREEE (reference sequence). The CDR3 extends over 14 amino acids. With 2 bases removed from V and 0 bases from J, the gap between germline ends came to 6 bases. CDR3 amino acids: CASSFMSSGNTIYF. For the CDR3, the DNA is TGTGCCAGCAGCTTTATGAGCTCTGGAAACACCATATATTTT.

A note on this clone: Other DNA sequences within the sample encode an identical CDR3. This rearrangement joins TRBV15 to TRBJ2-4; no clear D. The germline CDR1 and CDR2 sequences are LNHNV and YYDKDF (reference sequence). Between the trimmed V and J ends, which lost 0 bases and 5 bases, there was a span of 5 bases. CDR3 size: 13 residues. The CDR3 DNA follows: TGTGCCACCAGCAGAGAGAGAGAAAACATTCAGTACTTC. Its translation: CATSRERENIQYF.

The chain is built from TRBV15 and TRBJ2-1; the D gene is possibly TRBD1 (5 bases). Germline-derived CDR1 and CDR2 are LNHNV and YYDKDF (reference sequence). The CDR3 covers 16 residues. V was clipped by 6 bases and J by 6 bases, with 21 bases between them. CDR3 DNA: TGTGCCACCAGAGCCTTATCCAGGGCTGAAACCAATGAGCAGTTCTTC. It encodes CATRALSRAETNEQFF.

The chain links TRBV7-3 to TRBJ2-1; tentatively, D is TRBD2 (6 bases). The CDR3 covers 15 residues. V lost 4 bases and J 0 bases, leaving 10 bases between the germline ends. The V gene's germline CDR1 is SGHTA and CDR2 FQGTGA. The CDR3 here is CASSYAGSSYNEQFF. In DNA, the CDR3 is TGTGCCAGCAGCTATGCGGGGAGCTCCTACAATGAGCAGTTCTTC.

The rearrangement uses TRBV4-1 and TRBJ2-2; D remains ambiguous. Per the germline V gene, CDR1 is MGHRA and CDR2 is YSYEKL. CDR3 length equals 15 residues. V shed 0 bases and J shed 3 bases, with 8 bases lying between them. CDR3 coding DNA: TGCGCCAGCAGCCAAGATGGCCGAGACACCGGGGAGCTGTTTTTT. It translates to CASSQDGRDTGELFF.

This clone was counted once. The rearrangement links TRBV11-2 to TRBJ2-1, with no clear D. Trimming pared 6 bases from V and 7 bases from J, leaving 10 bases between. Germline assignment: CDR1 SGHAT and CDR2 FQNNGV. The CDR3 consists of 12 residues. The CDR3, as DNA: TGTGCCAGCAGGCCTGTCGGTAATGAGCAGTTCTTC. This encodes CASRPVGNEQFF.

In its sample, this clone was seen a few times. The chain joins TRBV4-1 to TRBJ1-1; TRBD1 agrees at 7 bases. V lost 1 base, J lost 4 bases, and 6 bases stayed unmatched. CDR3 length: 15 amino acids. Germline lookup yields CDR1 MGHRA and CDR2 YSYEKL. The CDR3 here is CASSQARGLRTEAFF. The CDR3, as DNA: TGCGCCAGCAGCCAAGCCAGGGGGTTGCGCACTGAAGCTTTCTTT.

The chain has TRBV5-6 and TRBJ1-3; 7 nucleotides agree with TRBD1. Losses at the gene ends were 3 bases for V and 0 bases for J; bases not matched to a gene: 9. The germline gives CDR1 SGHDT, CDR2 YYEEEE. The length of the CDR3 is 17 residues. Written as DNA, the CDR3 is TGTGCCAGCAGCTGGGGGACAGCGATGCTCTCTGGAAACACCATATATTTT. It encodes CASSWGTAMLSGNTIYF.

The chain joins TRBV7-9 to TRBJ2-7; no definite D call. V was shortened by 1 base and J by 4 bases, with 11 bases between the two germline ends. Germline loops: CDR1 SEHNR, CDR2 FQNEAQ (reference sequence). The CDR3 is made up of 14 amino acids. This chain's CDR3 is CASSLDSDFYEQYF. DNA for the CDR3: TGTGCCAGCAGCTTAGACAGCGACTTTTACGAGCAGTACTTC.

V is TRBV28 and J is TRBJ1-4; no clear D. Germline V gene sequence: CDR1 MDHEN, CDR2 SYDVKM. The CDR3 runs to 13 residues. V was pared by 6 bases and J by 0 bases, with 5 bases between. CDR3 loop: CASRDSTNEKLFF. As DNA, the CDR3 is TGTGCCAGCAGGGACTCAACTAATGAAAAACTGTTTTTT.

The genes are TRBV14 and TRBJ1-2; a possible D gene is TRBD1 (6 bases). This CDR3 has 15 amino acids. CDR1 is SGHDN, CDR2 FVKESK, per germline. The V gene lost 5 bases and the J gene lost 5 bases, with 18 bases spanning the gap. CDR3 nucleotide sequence: TGTGCCAGCAGCACTGACAGGTCCGGACTTTATGGCTACACCTTC. Translating gives CASSTDRSGLYGYTF.

J is TRBJ1-4 and V is TRBV19; 10 bases are a match to TRBD1. V lost 7 bases and J lost 4; bases outside the gene matches: 9. The CDR3 length is 16 residues. CDR1 LNHDA and CDR2 SQIVND come from the germline V gene (reference sequence). CDR3 region: CASNTGTGVGNEKLFF. CDR3 sequence (DNA): TGTGCCAGTAATACCGGGACAGGGGTCGGTAATGAAAAACTGTTTTTT.